Shown below are 9 T cell receptor beta chains from a single sample sequenced in a study of shared clonotypes between healthy human individuals. Profiling relied on immunoSEQ multiplex PCR, and the TCRdb table lists in-frame clones only, not all of them. The data show around 940,000 clones, with approximately 76% seen just once and approximately 1.5% held by the top ten. Material for sequencing was memory CD4+ T cells sorted from blood. The subset here: CD45RA-negative fraction. These receptors were collected from a man younger than 30 in good health.

This clone was seen a single time. The J gene is TRBJ1-5, the V gene TRBV6-5; 7 bases match TRBD1. Germline CDR1 and CDR2: MNHEY and SVGAGI. The CDR3 runs 14 residues. V was clipped by 2 bases and J by 10 bases; unmatched bases: 8. The CDR3 DNA sequence: TGTGCCAGCAGTTACGCACAGGGGCTATCTCCCCAGCATTTT. Encoded protein: CASSYAQGLSPQHF.

The chain couples TRBV30 to TRBJ1-6, with a tentative D call TRBD1 (5 bases). V lost 3 bases to trimming and J lost 5 bases, with 5 bases between them. Germline V gene data show CDR1 as GTSNPN and CDR2 as SVGIG (reference sequence). CDR3 size: 12 residues. Here the CDR3 DNA reads TGTGCCTGGAGGGGGGATAATTCACCCCTCCACTTT. Its protein is CAWRGDNSPLHF.

This chain uses TRBV19 with TRBJ1-5; 8 nucleotides agree with TRBD1. Germline values: CDR1 LNHDA, CDR2 SQIVND (reference sequence). The CDR3 is made up of 18 amino acids. With V trimmed by 0 bases and J by 3 bases, 10 bases remained unmatched. The CDR3 reads CASSIESAGGLVNQPQHF. The DNA for the CDR3 is TGTGCCAGTAGTATAGAGTCGGCAGGGGGCTTGGTCAATCAGCCCCAGCATTTT. The full variable domain, with the rest looked up from reference TRBV19 and TRBJ1-5, is DGGITQSPKYLFRKEGQNVTLSCEQNLNHDAMYWYRQDPGQGLRLIYYSQIVNDFQKGDIAEGYSVSREKKESFPLTVTSAQKNPTAFYLCASSIESAGGLVNQPQHFGDGTRLSIL.

The rearrangement uses TRBV14 and TRBJ2-5, with a possible D match to TRBD2 (6 bases). The CDR3 runs 13 residues. V lost 4 bases to trimming and J lost 2 bases, with 8 bases between them. In germline, CDR1 is SGHDN, CDR2 FVKESK. The CDR3 here is CASSRGEQETQYF. The CDR3 region has the DNA TGTGCCAGCAGCCGGGGGGAGCAAGAGACCCAGTACTTC.

The chain links TRBV7-8 to TRBJ2-7, with D tentatively TRBD2 (5 bases). Per the germline V gene, CDR1 is SGHVS and CDR2 is FQNEAQ. The CDR3 sequence is 13 residues long. Trimming took 8 bases from V and 2 from J, leaving 13 bases between them. CDR3 coding DNA: TGTGCCAGCGTGAGCGACGGGGCCTACGAGCAGTACTTC. Its protein product is CASVSDGAYEQYF.

The J gene is TRBJ2-7, the V gene TRBV18, with 7 positions matching TRBD1. J was trimmed by 4 bases and V by 5 bases; bases with no gene match: 11. The CDR3 has 15 amino acids. Per germline, CDR1 KGHSH and CDR2 LQKENI. The DNA for the CDR3 is TGTGCCAGCTCAATAACAGACAGGGTCGGGTACGAGCAGTACTTC. This codes for CASSITDRVGYEQYF.

The chain joins TRBV18 to TRBJ2-5, with TRBD2 matching 10 bases. The germline CDR1 and CDR2 sequences are KGHSH and LQKENI. The CDR3 sequence is 15 residues long. V trimming: 3 bases; J trimming: 1 base; junction bases outside the gene matches: 2. CDR3: CASSPVAGGQETQYF. The CDR3, as DNA: TGTGCCAGCTCACCGGTAGCGGGAGGCCAAGAGACCCAGTACTTC.

With regard to this clone: Other DNA sequences in this sample translate to the same CDR3. The V and J genes are TRBV28 and TRBJ1-5; 9 nucleotides align to TRBD1. This CDR3 spans 15 amino acids. Per germline, CDR1 MDHEN and CDR2 SYDVKM. The V segment lost 4 bases and the J segment 2 bases; nucleotides outside the gene matches: 3. The CDR3 region has the DNA TGTGCCAGCAGTTCACAGGGGGCGGGCAATCAGCCCCAGCATTTT. Its protein product is CASSSQGAGNQPQHF.

This chain uses TRBV19 with TRBJ1-5; 7 nucleotides match TRBD1. Germline lookup yields CDR1 LNHDA and CDR2 SQIVND (reference sequence). The CDR3 is made up of 14 amino acids. Trimming removed 4 bases from V and 7 bases from J; junction bases left unmatched: 7. This CDR3 reads CASSNTGDQQPQHF. The CDR3 coding sequence is TGTGCCAGTAGTAACACAGGGGATCAACAGCCCCAGCATTTT. Based on the CDR3 plus reference TRBV19 and TRBJ1-5, the full variable domain is DGGITQSPKYLFRKEGQNVTLSCEQNLNHDAMYWYRQDPGQGLRLIYYSQIVNDFQKGDIAEGYSVSREKKESFPLTVTSAQKNPTAFYLCASSNTGDQQPQHFGDGTRLSIL.